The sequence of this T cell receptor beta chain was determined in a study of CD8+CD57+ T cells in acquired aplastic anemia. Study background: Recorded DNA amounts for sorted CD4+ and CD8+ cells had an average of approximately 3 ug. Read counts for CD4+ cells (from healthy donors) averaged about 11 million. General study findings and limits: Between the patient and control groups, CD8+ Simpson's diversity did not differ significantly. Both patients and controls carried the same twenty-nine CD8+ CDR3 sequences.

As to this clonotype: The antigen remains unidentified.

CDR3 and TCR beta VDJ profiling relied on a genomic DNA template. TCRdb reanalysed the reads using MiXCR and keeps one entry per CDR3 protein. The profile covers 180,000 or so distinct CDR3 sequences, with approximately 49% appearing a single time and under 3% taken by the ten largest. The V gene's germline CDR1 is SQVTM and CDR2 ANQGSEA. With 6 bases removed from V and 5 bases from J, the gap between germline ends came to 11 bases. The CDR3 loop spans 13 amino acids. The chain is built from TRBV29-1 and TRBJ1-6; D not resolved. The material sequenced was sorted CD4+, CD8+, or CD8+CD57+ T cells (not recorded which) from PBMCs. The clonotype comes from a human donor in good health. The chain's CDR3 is CSVSGRDNSPLHF. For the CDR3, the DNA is TGCAGCGTCTCCGGACGGGATAATTCACCCCTCCACTTT.